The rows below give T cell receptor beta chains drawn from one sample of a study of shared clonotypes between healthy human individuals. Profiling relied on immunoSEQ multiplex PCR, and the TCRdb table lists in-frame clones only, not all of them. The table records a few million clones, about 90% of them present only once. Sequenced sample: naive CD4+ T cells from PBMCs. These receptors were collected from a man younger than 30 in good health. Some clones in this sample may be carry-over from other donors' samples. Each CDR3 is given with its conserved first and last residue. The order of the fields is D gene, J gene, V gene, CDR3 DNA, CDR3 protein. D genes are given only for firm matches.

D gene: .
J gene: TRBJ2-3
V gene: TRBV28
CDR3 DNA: TGTGCCAGCAGGCCCGGCGGGACCCCCACAGATACGCAGTATTTT
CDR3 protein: CASRPGGTPTDTQYF

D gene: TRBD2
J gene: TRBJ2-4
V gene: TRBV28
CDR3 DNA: TGTGCCAGCAGTTCGACTAGCGGGAAGTACTTC
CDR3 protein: CASSSTSGKYF

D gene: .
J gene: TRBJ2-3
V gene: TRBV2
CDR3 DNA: TGTGCCAGCAGTGAACCGGGAGAAGATACGCAGTATTTT
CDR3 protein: CASSEPGEDTQYF

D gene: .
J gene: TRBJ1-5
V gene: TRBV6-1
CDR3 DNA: TGTGCCAGCAGGGCCCTCGGGGGTGTCAATCAGCCCCAGCATTTT
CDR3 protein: CASRALGGVNQPQHF

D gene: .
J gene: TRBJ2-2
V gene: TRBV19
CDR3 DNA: TGTGCCAGTAGTATCGAGGGATGGGAGCTGTTTTTT
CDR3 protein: CASSIEGWELFF

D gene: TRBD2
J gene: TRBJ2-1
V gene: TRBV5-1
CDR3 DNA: TGCGCCAGCAGGCAACTAGCGCCTACCCCCATCCCCAATGAGCAGTTCTTC
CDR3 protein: CASRQLAPTPIPNEQFF

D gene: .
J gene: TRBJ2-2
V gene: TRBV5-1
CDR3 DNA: TGCGCCAGCAGCCGGGGCCGGGCAATAAACACCGGGGAGCTGTTTTTT
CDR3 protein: CASSRGRAINTGELFF

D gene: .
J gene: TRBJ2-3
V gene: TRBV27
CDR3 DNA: TGTGCCAGCAGCCCCTTGGGGACAGATACGCAGTATTTT
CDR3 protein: CASSPLGTDTQYF

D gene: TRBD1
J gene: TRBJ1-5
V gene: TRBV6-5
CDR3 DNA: TGTGCCAGCAGTTACTCGAACAGGGGCAAAAATCAGCCCCAGCATTTT
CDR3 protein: CASSYSNRGKNQPQHF

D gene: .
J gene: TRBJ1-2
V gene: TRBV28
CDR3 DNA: TGTGCCAGCCTTTCTGGACGGCTCTATGGCTACACCTTC
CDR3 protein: CASLSGRLYGYTF

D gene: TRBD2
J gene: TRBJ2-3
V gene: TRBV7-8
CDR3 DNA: TGTGCCAGCAGCTTAGAAGGACTAGCGGGAGTCATAGATACGCAGTATTTT
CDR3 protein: CASSLEGLAGVIDTQYF

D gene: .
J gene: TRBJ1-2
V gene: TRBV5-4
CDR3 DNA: TGTGCCAGCAGCTTGGGTAGGTTCGGGTATGGCTACACCTTC
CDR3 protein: CASSLGRFGYGYTF

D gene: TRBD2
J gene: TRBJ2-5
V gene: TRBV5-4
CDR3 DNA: TGTGCCAGCAGCCCTTGGGGTAGCGGGCAAGAGACCCAGTACTTC
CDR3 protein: CASSPWGSGQETQYF

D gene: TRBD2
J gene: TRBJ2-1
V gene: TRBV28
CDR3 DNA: TGTGCCAGCAGTCTAGCGGGCAGCTCCTACAATGAGCAGTTCTTC
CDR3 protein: CASSLAGSSYNEQFF

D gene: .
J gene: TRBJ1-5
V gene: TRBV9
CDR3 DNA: TGTGCCAGCAGCGTAGCTTCGACGGCGAGGGTCAGTCAGCCCCAGCATTTT
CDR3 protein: CASSVASTARVSQPQHF